The 20 T cell receptor beta chains below come from one sample, sequenced in a study of blood T cells in healthy people across ages. The second PCR ran roughly 6 to 11 cycles with a sample-barcoded 5' primer and J-beta primers. TCRdb processed the 5' RACE reads anew with MiXCR; each CDR3 protein has one entry. The sample has hundreds of thousands of distinct CDR3 sequences, roughly three fifths seen once; the top ten hold roughly 25%. Source material: blood. The receptors stem from a man in his forties or fifties in good health.

This chain uses TRBV20-1 with TRBJ1-1; possibly TRBD1 for D (5 bases). Germline loops: CDR1 DFQATT, CDR2 SNEGSKA (reference sequence). V dropped 3 bases and J dropped 7 bases, with 21 bases sitting between them. This CDR3 has 15 amino acids. As DNA, the CDR3 is TGCAGTGCTAGGAATGACAGACTACGCCCTTTTGAAGCTTTCTTT. Translation gives CSARNDRLRPFEAFF.

The chain joins TRBV5-1 to TRBJ1-6; no definite D call. The CDR3 is 13 amino acids. V was trimmed by 2 bases and J by 10 bases, leaving 10 bases between them. CDR1 SGHRS and CDR2 YFSETQ come from the germline V gene. The CDR3 region has the DNA TGCGCCAGCAGCTTCCGAGCCAGGTCACCCCTCCACTTT. Protein sequence: CASSFRARSPLHF. Combining the CDR3 with reference TRBV5-1 and TRBJ1-6 gives the whole variable domain KAGVTQTPRYLIKTRGQQVTLSCSPISGHRSVSWYQQTPGQGLQFLFEYFSETQRNKGNFPGRFSGRQFSNSRSEMNVSTLELGDSALYLCASSFRARSPLHFGNGTRLTVT.

This clonotype occurred once. The gene calls are TRBV29-1 and TRBJ2-5, with 7 bases fitting TRBD2. Germline loops: CDR1 SQVTM, CDR2 ANQGSEA. The CDR3 consists of 13 residues. The CDR3 loop reads CSGRDGVRETQYF. The DNA of the CDR3 is TGCAGTGGGAGGGACGGGGTTAGGGAGACCCAGTACTTC.

The gene calls are TRBV28 and TRBJ1-4; the D is unclear. CDR3 size: 10 residues. Per the germline V gene, CDR1 is MDHEN and CDR2 is SYDVKM. Trimming took off 5 bases at V and 11 bases at J, with 6 bases between the two ends. Here the CDR3 DNA reads TGTGCCAGCAGTAGGGCGAAACTGTTTTTT. Amino acid sequence: CASSRAKLFF.

This clonotype was seen only a few times. The chain's CDR3 is CSVEEVSNNEQFF. The CDR3 DNA follows: TGCAGCGTTGAAGAGGTCAGCAACAATGAGCAGTTCTTC. V gene TRBV29-1 combines with J gene TRBJ2-1; D gene uncertain. Germline assignment: CDR1 SQVTM and CDR2 ANQGSEA. V lost 0 bases and J 5 bases, leaving 8 bases between the germline ends. The CDR3 is made up of 13 amino acids.

The chain joins TRBV20-1 to TRBJ2-1, with 9 positions matching TRBD2. V was pared by 4 bases and J by 6 bases, with 7 bases of the junction left unmatched. The germline V gene encodes CDR1 DFQATT and CDR2 SNEGSKA (reference sequence). The CDR3 extends over 14 amino acids. Here the CDR3 reads CSATAGGMGNEQFF. The CDR3 DNA is TGCAGTGCTACGGCGGGGGGGATGGGCAATGAGCAGTTCTTC.

This clonotype appeared many times. The V gene is TRBV3-1, the J gene TRBJ2-4; 15 bases are a match to TRBD2. Germline V gene data show CDR1 as LGHDT and CDR2 as YNNKEL (reference sequence). The CDR3 has 18 residues. The ends lost 6 bases at V and 2 bases at J; junction bases unmatched: 8. For the CDR3, the DNA is TGTGCCAGCAGACGGACTAGCGGGGGGGACGTCACCAAAAACATTCAGTACTTC. Translation: CASRRTSGGDVTKNIQYF.

The rearrangement joins TRBV27 to TRBJ2-5; TRBD2 is a possible D gene (5 bases). V lost 1 base and J 5 bases, leaving 11 bases between the germline ends. Germline CDR1 reads MNHEY; CDR2 reads SMNVEV (reference sequence). The CDR3 is 14 residues long. CDR3: CASSLYRGRETQYF. The CDR3 region has the DNA TGTGCCAGCAGTTTATACCGGGGAAGGGAGACCCAGTACTTC.

The sample holds a few counts of this clonotype. The rearrangement joins TRBV7-2 to TRBJ2-5, with 11 bases lining up with TRBD1. The CDR3 consists of 15 residues. CDR1 and CDR2 (germline): SGHTA, FQGNSA. Losses at the gene ends were 4 bases for V and 4 bases for J; bases not matched to a gene: 5. CDR3 amino acids: CASSWDRGVGETQYF. CDR3 nucleotides: TGTGCCAGCAGCTGGGACAGGGGGGTCGGAGAGACCCAGTACTTC.

The gene calls are TRBV9 and TRBJ2-7; weak D call: TRBD2 (6 bases). There are 15 residues in the CDR3. CDR1 and CDR2 (germline): SGDLS, YYNGEE. Trimming stripped 0 bases from V and 3 bases from J, with 13 bases between. The CDR3 protein is CASSVGETRNYEQYF. The CDR3 bases are TGTGCCAGCAGCGTAGGAGAGACTAGAAACTACGAGCAGTACTTC.

The chain uses TRBV15 and TRBJ2-5, with D perhaps matching TRBD2 (5 bases). The V end lost 0 bases, the J end lost 6 bases, and 14 bases lay between the germline ends. The CDR3 extends over 15 amino acids. Germline V gene lookup returns CDR1 LNHNV and CDR2 YYDKDF (reference sequence). The CDR3 reads CATSRDPGVGKTQYF. The CDR3 DNA sequence: TGTGCCACCAGCAGAGATCCGGGTGTCGGGAAGACCCAGTACTTC. The full variable domain, its missing parts supplied by reference TRBV15 and TRBJ2-5, is DAMVIQNPRYQVTQFGKPVTLSCSQTLNHNVMYWYQQKSSQAPKLLFHYYDKDFNNEADTPDNFQSRRPNTSFCFLDIRSPGLGDTAMYLCATSRDPGVGKTQYFGPGTRLLVL.

This clonotype was counted only a few times. The chain carries TRBV6-2 or TRBV6-3 and TRBJ2-3, with D tentatively TRBD1 or TRBD2 (6 bases each). Trimming stripped 6 bases from V and 5 bases from J, with 27 bases between. This CDR3 contains 18 residues. Germline V CDR1 and CDR2: MNHEY, SVGEGT. CDR3 amino acids: CASSGVPGEPGLKDTQYF. CDR3 nucleotide sequence: TGTGCCAGCAGCGGTGTCCCAGGGGAACCGGGACTGAAAGATACGCAGTATTTT.

This rearrangement joins TRBV7-2 to TRBJ2-7; D remains unclear. This CDR3 has 15 residues. Germline loops: CDR1 SGHTA, CDR2 FQGNSA. The V end was cut by 0 bases, the J end by 3 bases, with 12 bases between. CDR3 DNA sequence: TGTGCCAGCAGCTTAGCGTGGGGTCGATACTACGAGCAGTACTTC. This gives the protein CASSLAWGRYYEQYF. The complete variable domain, with remaining parts taken from reference TRBV7-2 and TRBJ2-7, reads GAGVSQSPSNKVTEKGKDVELRCDPISGHTALYWYRQSLGQGLEFLIYFQGNSAPDKSGLPSDRFSAERTGGSVSTLTIQRTQQEDSAVYLCASSLAWGRYYEQYFGPGTRLTVT.

The CDR3 sequence is CSVEPRHEEQYGYTF. CDR3 DNA sequence: TGCAGCGTTGAACCTCGACATGAAGAGCAATATGGCTACACCTTC. The chain uses TRBV29-1 and TRBJ1-2; D remains ambiguous. Trimming removed 2 bases at V and 5 bases at J, with 18 bases between. Germline V lookup: CDR1 SQVTM, CDR2 ANQGSEA. The CDR3 sequence is 15 residues long.

This clonotype appeared a single time. The gene calls are TRBV6-6 and TRBJ2-1; 10 nucleotides agree with TRBD2. The germline CDR1 and CDR2 sequences are MNHNY and SVGAGI (reference sequence). The CDR3 is 16 amino acids. V lost 6 bases and J lost 5; bases outside the gene matches: 10. The DNA of the CDR3 is TGTGCCAGCAGGCCCTCCGGGACTAGCGCGCACAATGAGCAGTTCTTC. Amino acids: CASRPSGTSAHNEQFF.

This chain joins TRBV20-1 and TRBJ2-7; TRBD2 is a possible D gene (5 bases). Germline CDR1 and CDR2: DFQATT and SNEGSKA (reference sequence). The CDR3 runs 13 residues. The ends were cut back, 6 bases at V and 2 bases at J, with 14 bases in the middle. In DNA form, the CDR3 reads TGCAGTGCGCAGGCGGGTCGGCCCTACGAGCAGTACTTC. It specifies CSAQAGRPYEQYF.

The V call is TRBV6-5, the J call TRBJ1-6; TRBD1 might be the D (5 bases). The V and J ends lost 6 bases and 10 bases respectively, with 16 bases between them. The CDR3 length is 14 residues. Germline values: CDR1 MNHEY, CDR2 SVGAGI. The CDR3: CASRAVQGISPLHF. CDR3 nucleotides: TGTGCCAGCAGGGCGGTCCAGGGTATCTCACCCCTCCACTTT.

V usage is TRBV15 and J usage is TRBJ2-7; D remains unclear. Germline V gene sequence: CDR1 LNHNV, CDR2 YYDKDF (reference sequence). Trimming removed 0 bases from V and 2 bases from J, with 17 bases in between. The CDR3 has 17 amino acids. CDR3 protein: CATSRDRLDHRTYEQYF. DNA of the CDR3: TGTGCCACCAGCAGAGACAGATTGGATCACCGAACCTACGAGCAGTACTTC. The full variable domain, its missing parts supplied by reference TRBV15 and TRBJ2-7, is DAMVIQNPRYQVTQFGKPVTLSCSQTLNHNVMYWYQQKSSQAPKLLFHYYDKDFNNEADTPDNFQSRRPNTSFCFLDIRSPGLGDTAMYLCATSRDRLDHRTYEQYFGPGTRLTVT.

V is TRBV25-1 and J is TRBJ1-2, with TRBD1 identical over 7 bases. Germline CDR1 and CDR2: MGHDK and SYGVNS. Losses at the gene ends were 2 bases for V and 8 bases for J; bases not matched to a gene: 14. The CDR3 runs to 16 residues. CDR3 bases: TGTGCCAGCAGTGAAATAAGCACAGGGGTATCGTTAGGCTACACCTTC. It is translated as CASSEISTGVSLGYTF.

Ten or more counts support this clonotype. The J gene is TRBJ2-5, the V gene TRBV7-9; D ambiguous. This CDR3 has 14 amino acids. V was clipped by 5 bases and J by 4 bases, with 14 bases between them. Per the germline V gene, CDR1 is SEHNR and CDR2 is FQNEAQ (reference sequence). DNA for the CDR3: TGTGCCAGCAGCCCGGCTGGTTTGGGAGAGACCCAGTACTTC. It is translated as CASSPAGLGETQYF.